This T cell receptor beta chain was captured by sequencing in a study of T cell responses to AZD1222 COVID-19 vaccine. TCRdb's copy holds only in-frame clones and misses some; the assay was immunoSEQ multiplex PCR. Counted here are about 120,000 clones, about 93% occurring once; the ten biggest clones make up about 5%. This CDR3 is built from 11 residues. Trimming shortened V by 2 bases and J by 8 bases, and 6 bases separated the two germline ends. Germline loops: CDR1 GTSNPN, CDR2 SVGIG (reference sequence). The study, taken as a whole, reports: There were mostly white British donors and more females than males, and clonal diversity was possibly underestimated. Across the whole spike, CD4 TCRs peaked at regions 160-218 and 743-854. Baseline serology detected seropositivity in only six AZD1222 recipients.

About this clone itself: Its antigen is not known.

The chain has TRBV30 and TRBJ1-4; no clear D gene. Sequences were derived from peripheral blood, sampled 28 days after the second AZD1222 dose. The clonotype was recovered from an adult who received the AZD1222 COVID-19 vaccine. The DNA for the CDR3 is TGTGCCTGGAGTACTATGGAAAAACTGTTTTTT. Translating gives CAWSTMEKLFF.